The clone carrying this T cell receptor (beta chain) was detected only a few times. This specimen belongs to a study of OX40 agonist ivuxolimab in advanced cancers. This CDR3 comprises 17 residues. The ends were cut back, 2 bases at V and 4 bases at J, with 15 bases in the middle. Germline V gene sequence: CDR1 KGHSH, CDR2 LQKENI. Clones were read by immunoSEQ multiplex PCR, and TCRdb kept only the in-frame ones, dropping some. Counted here are tens of thousands of clones, 85% occurring once; the ten biggest clones make up approximately 2%. The V call is TRBV18, the J call TRBJ1-6; no clear D gene. This receptor was taken from an adult with an advanced solid tumor such as melanoma, head and neck, liver or kidney cancer. The sample consisted of CD4+ or CD8+ T cells sorted from blood, taken in a trial of the OX40 agonist ivuxolimab. Here the CDR3 reads CASSPSVQKSYNSPLHF. CDR3 DNA sequence: TGTGCCAGCTCACCATCTGTACAGAAGTCGTATAATTCACCCCTCCACTTT.